The sequence of this T cell receptor beta chain was determined in a study of OX40 agonist ivuxolimab in advanced cancers. Repertoires were generated with immunoSEQ multiplex PCR, while TCRdb's copy carries only in-frame clones and drops some. The table lists fewer than 65,000 clones, about 94% of them singletons, with roughly a fifth in the top ten. CDR1 is SEHNR, CDR2 FQNEAQ, per germline (reference sequence). V was cut by 5 bases and J by 3 bases, with 12 bases left in between. The CDR3 consists of 14 residues. As concerns this clone: This specimen includes other DNA sequences encoding the same CDR3.

The chain is built from TRBV7-9 and TRBJ2-3; D is perhaps TRBD2 (6 bases). This TCR derives from an adult with an advanced solid tumor such as melanoma, head and neck, liver or kidney cancer. This specimen consisted of CD4+ or CD8+ T cells sorted from blood, obtained in a trial of the OX40 agonist ivuxolimab. The DNA for the CDR3 is TGTGCCAGCAGCCTTGTGGGGGGAACAGATACGCAGTATTTT. Amino acid sequence: CASSLVGGTDTQYF.